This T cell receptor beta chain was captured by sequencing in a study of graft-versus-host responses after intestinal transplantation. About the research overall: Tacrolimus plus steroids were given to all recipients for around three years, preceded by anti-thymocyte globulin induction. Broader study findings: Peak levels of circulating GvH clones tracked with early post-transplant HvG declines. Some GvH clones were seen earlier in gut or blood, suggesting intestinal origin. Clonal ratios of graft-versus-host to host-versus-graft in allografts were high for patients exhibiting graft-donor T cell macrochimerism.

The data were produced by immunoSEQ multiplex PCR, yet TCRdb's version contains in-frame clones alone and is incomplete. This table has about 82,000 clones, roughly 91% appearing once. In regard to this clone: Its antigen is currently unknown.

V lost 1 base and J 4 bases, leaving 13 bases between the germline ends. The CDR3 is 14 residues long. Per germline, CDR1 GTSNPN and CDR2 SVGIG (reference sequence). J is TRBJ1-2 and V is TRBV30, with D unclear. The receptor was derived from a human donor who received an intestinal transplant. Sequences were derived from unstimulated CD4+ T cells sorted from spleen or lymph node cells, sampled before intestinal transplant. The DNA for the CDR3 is TGTGCCTGGAGTGAGAAACAAAACCTCTATGGCTACACCTTC. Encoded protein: CAWSEKQNLYGYTF.